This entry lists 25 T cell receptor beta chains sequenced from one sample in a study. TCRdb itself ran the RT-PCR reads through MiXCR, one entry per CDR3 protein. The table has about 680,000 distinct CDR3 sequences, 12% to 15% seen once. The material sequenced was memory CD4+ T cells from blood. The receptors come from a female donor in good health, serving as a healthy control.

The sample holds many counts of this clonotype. The CDR3 DNA reads TGTGCCAGCAGCGCATCCCCCCAACCGCAGTACTACGAGCAGTACTTC. Its translation is CASSASPQPQYYEQYF. The chain recombines TRBV7-2 with TRBJ2-7; D unresolved. Germline CDR1 and CDR2: SGHTA and FQGNSA. V was clipped by 5 bases and J by 3 bases, with 20 bases between them. The CDR3 totals 16 residues.

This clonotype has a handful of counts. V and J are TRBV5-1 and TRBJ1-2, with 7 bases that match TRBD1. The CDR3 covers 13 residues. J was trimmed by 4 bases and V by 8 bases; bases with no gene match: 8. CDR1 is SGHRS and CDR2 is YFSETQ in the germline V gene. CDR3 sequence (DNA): TGCGCCAGTACAGGGGTTGAGGGCTATGGCTACACCTTC. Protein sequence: CASTGVEGYGYTF.

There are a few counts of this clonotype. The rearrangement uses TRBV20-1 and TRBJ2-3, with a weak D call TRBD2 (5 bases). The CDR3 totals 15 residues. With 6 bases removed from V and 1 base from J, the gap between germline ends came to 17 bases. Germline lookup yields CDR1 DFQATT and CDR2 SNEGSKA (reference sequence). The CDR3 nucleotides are TGCAGTGCCCCCTTCGGGCTAGCCCGCACAGATACGCAGTATTTT. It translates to CSAPFGLARTDTQYF.

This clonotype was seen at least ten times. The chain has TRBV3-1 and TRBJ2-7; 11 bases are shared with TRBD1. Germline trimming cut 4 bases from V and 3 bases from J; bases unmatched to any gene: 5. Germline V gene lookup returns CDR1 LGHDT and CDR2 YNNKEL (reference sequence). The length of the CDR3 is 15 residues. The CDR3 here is CASSPAGQGGYEQYF. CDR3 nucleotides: TGTGCCAGCAGCCCTGCGGGACAGGGGGGCTACGAGCAGTACTTC.

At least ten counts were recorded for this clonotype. CDR3 in DNA: TGTGCCAGCAGCTGGCAAAGCAATCAGCCCCAGCATTTT. Its translation is CASSWQSNQPQHF. The V and J genes are TRBV28 and TRBJ1-5; no definite D call. The V gene's germline CDR1 is MDHEN and CDR2 SYDVKM. V was shortened by 6 bases and J by 1 base, with 7 bases between the two germline ends. The length of the CDR3 is 13 residues.

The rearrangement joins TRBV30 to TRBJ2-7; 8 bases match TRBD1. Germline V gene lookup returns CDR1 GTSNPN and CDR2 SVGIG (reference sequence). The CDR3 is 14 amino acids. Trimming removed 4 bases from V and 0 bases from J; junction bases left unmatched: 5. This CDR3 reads CAWKGTGSSYEQYF. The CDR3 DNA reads TGTGCCTGGAAAGGGACAGGAAGCTCCTACGAGCAGTACTTC.

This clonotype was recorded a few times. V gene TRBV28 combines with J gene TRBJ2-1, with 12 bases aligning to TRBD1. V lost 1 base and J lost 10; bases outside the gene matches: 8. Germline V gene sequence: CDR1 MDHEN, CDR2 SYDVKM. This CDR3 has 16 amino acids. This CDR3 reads CASSLFGTGGPGEQFF. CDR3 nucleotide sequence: TGTGCCAGCAGTTTATTTGGGACAGGGGGCCCGGGGGAGCAGTTCTTC.

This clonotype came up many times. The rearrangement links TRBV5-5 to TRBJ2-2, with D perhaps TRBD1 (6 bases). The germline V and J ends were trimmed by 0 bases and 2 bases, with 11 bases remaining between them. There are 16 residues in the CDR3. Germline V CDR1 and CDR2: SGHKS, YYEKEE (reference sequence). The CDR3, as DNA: TGTGCCAGCAGCTTGGTTAGGGACACAAACACCGGGGAGCTGTTTTTT. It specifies CASSLVRDTNTGELFF.

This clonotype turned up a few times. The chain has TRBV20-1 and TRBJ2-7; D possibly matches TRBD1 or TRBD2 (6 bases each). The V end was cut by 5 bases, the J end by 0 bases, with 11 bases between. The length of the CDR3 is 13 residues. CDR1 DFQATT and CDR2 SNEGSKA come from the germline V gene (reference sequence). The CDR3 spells CSAGGGTSYEQYF. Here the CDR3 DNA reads TGCAGTGCTGGAGGGGGGACCTCCTACGAGCAGTACTTC.

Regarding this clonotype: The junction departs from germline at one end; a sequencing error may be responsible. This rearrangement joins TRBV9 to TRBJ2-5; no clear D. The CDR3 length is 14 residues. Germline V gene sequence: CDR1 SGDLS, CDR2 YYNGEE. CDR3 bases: TGTGCCAGCAGCGTGGCAGAATGGCAAGAAACCCAGTACTTC. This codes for CASSVAEWQETQYF.

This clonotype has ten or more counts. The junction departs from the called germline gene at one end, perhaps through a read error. The CDR3 sequence: CASSLTGSSYEQYF. CDR3 DNA: TGTGCCAGCAGCCTTACAGGGTCCTCCTACGAGCAGTACTTC. The rearrangement links TRBV5-1 to TRBJ2-7; maybe TRBD1 (6 bases). Per germline, CDR1 SGHRS and CDR2 YFSETQ. The CDR3 has 14 amino acids.

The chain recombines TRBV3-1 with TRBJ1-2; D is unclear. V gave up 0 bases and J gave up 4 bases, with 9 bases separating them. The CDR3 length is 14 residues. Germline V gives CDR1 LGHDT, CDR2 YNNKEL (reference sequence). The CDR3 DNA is TGTGCCAGCAGCCAAGATACAGCAGGCTATGGCTACACCTTC. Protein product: CASSQDTAGYGYTF.

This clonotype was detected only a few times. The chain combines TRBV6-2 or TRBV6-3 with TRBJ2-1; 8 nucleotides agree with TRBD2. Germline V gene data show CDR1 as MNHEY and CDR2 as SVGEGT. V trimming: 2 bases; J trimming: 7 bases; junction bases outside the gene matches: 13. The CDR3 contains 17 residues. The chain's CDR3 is CASSYAGRGTPSNEQFF. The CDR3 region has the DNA TGTGCCAGCAGTTACGCCGGGAGGGGTACCCCTTCGAATGAGCAGTTCTTC.

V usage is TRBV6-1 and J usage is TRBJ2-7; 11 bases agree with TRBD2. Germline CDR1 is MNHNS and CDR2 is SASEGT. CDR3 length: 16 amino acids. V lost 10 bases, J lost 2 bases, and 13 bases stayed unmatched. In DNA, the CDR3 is TGTGCCACTAAAAGACGTACTAGCGGGAGCCCCTACGAGCAGTACTTC. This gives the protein CATKRRTSGSPYEQYF.

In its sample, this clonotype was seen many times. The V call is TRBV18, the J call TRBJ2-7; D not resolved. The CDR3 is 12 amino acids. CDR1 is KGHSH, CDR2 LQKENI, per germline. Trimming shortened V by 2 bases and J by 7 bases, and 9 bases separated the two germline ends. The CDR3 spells CASSPGREEQYF. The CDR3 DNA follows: TGTGCCAGCTCACCAGGGCGTGAGGAGCAGTACTTC. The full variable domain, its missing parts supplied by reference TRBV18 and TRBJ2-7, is NAGVMQNPRHLVRRRGQEARLRCSPMKGHSHVYWYRQLPEEGLKFMVYLQKENIIDESGMPKERFSAEFPKEGPSILRIQQVVRGDSAAYFCASSPGREEQYFGPGTRLTVT.

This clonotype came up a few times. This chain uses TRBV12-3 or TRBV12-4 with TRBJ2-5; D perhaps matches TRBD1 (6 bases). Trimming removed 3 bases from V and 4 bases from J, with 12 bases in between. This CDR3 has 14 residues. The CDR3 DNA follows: TGTGCCAGCAGTTTGACAGGAGTAACAGAGACCCAGTACTTC. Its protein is CASSLTGVTETQYF.

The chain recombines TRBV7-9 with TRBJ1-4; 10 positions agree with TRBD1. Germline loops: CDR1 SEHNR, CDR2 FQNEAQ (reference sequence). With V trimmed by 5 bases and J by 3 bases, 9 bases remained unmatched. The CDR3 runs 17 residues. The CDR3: CASSPLTGGRSNEKLFF. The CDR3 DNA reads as TGTGCCAGCAGCCCTCTGACAGGGGGCAGGTCTAATGAAAAACTGTTTTTT. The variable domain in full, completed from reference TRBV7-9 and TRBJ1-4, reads DTGVSQNPRHKITKRGQNVTFRCDPISEHNRLYWYRQTLGQGPEFLTYFQNEAQLEKSRLLSDRFSAERPKGSFSTLEIQRTEQGDSAMYLCASSPLTGGRSNEKLFFGSGTQLSVL.

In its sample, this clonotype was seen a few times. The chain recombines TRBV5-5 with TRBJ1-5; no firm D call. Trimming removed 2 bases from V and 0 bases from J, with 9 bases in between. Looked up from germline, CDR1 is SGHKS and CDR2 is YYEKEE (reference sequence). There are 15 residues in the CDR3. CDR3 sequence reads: CASSFYGDSNQPQHF. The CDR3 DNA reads TGTGCCAGCAGCTTTTACGGGGATAGCAATCAGCCCCAGCATTTT.

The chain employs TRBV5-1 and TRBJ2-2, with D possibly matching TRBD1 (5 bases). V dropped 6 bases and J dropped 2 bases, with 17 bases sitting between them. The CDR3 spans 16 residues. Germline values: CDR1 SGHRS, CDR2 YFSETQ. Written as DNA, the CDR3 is TGCGCCAGCACCTTAGGGGTTGGTAGCAACACCGGGGAGCTGTTTTTT. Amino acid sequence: CASTLGVGSNTGELFF. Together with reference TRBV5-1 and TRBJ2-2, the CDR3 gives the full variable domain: KAGVTQTPRYLIKTRGQQVTLSCSPISGHRSVSWYQQTPGQGLQFLFEYFSETQRNKGNFPGRFSGRQFSNSRSEMNVSTLELGDSALYLCASTLGVGSNTGELFFGEGSRLTVL.

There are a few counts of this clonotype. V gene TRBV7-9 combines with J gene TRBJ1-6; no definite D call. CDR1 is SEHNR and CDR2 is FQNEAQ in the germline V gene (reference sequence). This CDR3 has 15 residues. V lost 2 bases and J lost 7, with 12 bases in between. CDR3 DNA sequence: TGTGCCAGCAGCTTATCACGGATGCCCAATTCACCCCTCCACTTT. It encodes CASSLSRMPNSPLHF.

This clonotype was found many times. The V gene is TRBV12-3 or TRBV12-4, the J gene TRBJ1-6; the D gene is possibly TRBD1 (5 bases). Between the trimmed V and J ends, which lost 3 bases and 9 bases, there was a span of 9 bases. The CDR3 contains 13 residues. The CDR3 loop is CASSLGGGSPLHF. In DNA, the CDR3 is TGTGCCAGCAGTTTGGGGGGGGGTTCACCCCTCCACTTT.

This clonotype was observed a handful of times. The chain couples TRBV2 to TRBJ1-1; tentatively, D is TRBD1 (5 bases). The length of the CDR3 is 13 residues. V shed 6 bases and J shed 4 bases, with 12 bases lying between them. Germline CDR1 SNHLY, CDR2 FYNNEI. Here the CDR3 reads CASRPGRGTEAFF. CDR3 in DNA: TGTGCCAGCAGGCCAGGGAGGGGCACTGAAGCTTTCTTT.

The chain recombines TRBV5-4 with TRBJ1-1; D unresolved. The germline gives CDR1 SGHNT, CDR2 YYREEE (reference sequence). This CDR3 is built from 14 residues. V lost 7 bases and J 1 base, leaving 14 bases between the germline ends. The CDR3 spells CASFLWTANTEAFF. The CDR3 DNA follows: TGTGCCAGCTTCCTTTGGACGGCGAACACTGAAGCTTTCTTT.

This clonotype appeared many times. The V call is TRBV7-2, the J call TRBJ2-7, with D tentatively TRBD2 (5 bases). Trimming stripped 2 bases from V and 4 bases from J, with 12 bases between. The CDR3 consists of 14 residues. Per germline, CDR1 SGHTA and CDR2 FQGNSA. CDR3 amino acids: CASSLMDGIYEQYF. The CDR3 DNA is TGTGCCAGCAGCTTAATGGACGGGATTTACGAGCAGTACTTC. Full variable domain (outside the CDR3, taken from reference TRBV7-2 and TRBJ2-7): GAGVSQSPSNKVTEKGKDVELRCDPISGHTALYWYRQSLGQGLEFLIYFQGNSAPDKSGLPSDRFSAERTGGSVSTLTIQRTQQEDSAVYLCASSLMDGIYEQYFGPGTRLTVT.

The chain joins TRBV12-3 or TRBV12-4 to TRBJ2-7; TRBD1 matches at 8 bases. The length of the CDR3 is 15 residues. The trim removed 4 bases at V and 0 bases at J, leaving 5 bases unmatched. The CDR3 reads CASSWTGKSSYEQYF. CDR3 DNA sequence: TGTGCCAGCAGTTGGACAGGGAAATCCTCCTACGAGCAGTACTTC.